This T cell receptor (beta chain) was sequenced in a study of breast tumors, draining lymph nodes, adjacent tissues (dated by TCRdb to 2016 to 2017). For context, the study as a whole: In breast cancer patients, the study compared the TCR beta repertoires of tumor, adjacent nontumor tissue and axillary lymph nodes. In human breast cancer, the study set out to evaluate how tumor, surrounding tissue and draining lymph node repertoires relate to one another and whether T cells may move between these sites. Points the paper makes about the study in general: In luminal-like breast cancer, tumor and nontumor tissue repertoires resembled each other significantly more than in basal-like breast cancer. The data were considered consistent with most tumor T cells being derived from the lymph node and subsequently expanding within tumor tissue. Tumor T-cell repertoires showed less diversity than lymph node repertoires and more diversity than nontumor tissue repertoires, and tumor T-cell repertoires showed preferential V and J gene usage. The conclusion that tumor T cells originate in lymph nodes was framed as consistent with a hypothesis rather than directly demonstrated.

Sequencing took place on an Illumina HiSeq 2000. Multiplex PCR amplification was used to build the TCR beta chain libraries. High-throughput sequencing was used to analyze the amplified TCR beta chain products. TCRdb redid the processing of the public reads, applying fastp at Q25 and MiXCR, and retained in-frame beta chains. Each CDR3 protein appears once, grouped with its most common genes and DNA. For this sample the table gives roughly 110,000 distinct CDR3 sequences, of which about 30% were detected only once. Around 5.9% of the sample is taken by the ten largest. The lymph node samples were taken from the axillary draining lymph nodes of breast cancer patients. This clonotype was recorded many times. What this receptor recognizes is not known. There are no base qualities to consult, and no much larger clone falls within one base. The clonotype was recovered from a female donor with breast cancer. Some clones in this sample may be carry-over from other donors' samples. Specimen: axillary lymph node tissue.

Here the CDR3 is given as CASSALAPDTQYF. The DNA is as follows: TGCGCCAGCAGTGCTCTAGCCCCGGATACGCAGTATTTT. The rearranged segments are TRBV10-1 and TRBJ2-3; the D gene is possibly TRBD2, with 5 bases matching. Including cysteine and phenylalanine, the CDR3 has 13 amino acids. Only CDR3 DNA is held: 39 bases, read in frame from base 1. CDR1 and CDR2, looked up from the germline V gene (reference sequence), are WNHNN and SYGVQD. The trim is 4 bases for V and 6 bases for J, with a gap of 11 bases between the germline ends.